A single sample gave rise to the 24 T cell receptor beta chains below, sequenced in a study of blood T cells in healthy people across ages. The second PCR ran roughly 6 to 11 cycles with a sample-barcoded 5' primer and J-beta primers. MiXCR was run by TCRdb on the 5' RACE reads, yielding one entry per CDR3 protein. The sample lists fewer than 2,000,000 distinct CDR3 sequences; around 36% were seen once. Sequencing was performed on blood. The receptors come from a woman aged 25 to 39 in good health.

This clonotype was picked up a small number of times. V gene TRBV6-2 or TRBV6-3 combines with J gene TRBJ1-1, with a weak D call TRBD1 (5 bases). From germline, CDR1 is MNHEY and CDR2 SVGEGT. This CDR3 is built from 15 residues. V was shortened by 2 bases and J by 0 bases, with 10 bases between the two germline ends. CDR3 loop: CASSYPLTVNTEAFF. The DNA of the CDR3 is TGTGCCAGCAGTTACCCCTTGACAGTGAACACTGAAGCTTTCTTT.

The chain employs TRBV9 and TRBJ2-4; possibly TRBD1 for D (5 bases). The CDR3 spans 14 residues. Germline CDR1 is SGDLS and CDR2 is YYNGEE. The V gene lost 0 bases and the J gene lost 5 bases, with 9 bases spanning the gap. CDR3 DNA: TGTGCCAGCAGCGTAGGCGTAGGGGAAAACATTCAGTACTTC. This translates into CASSVGVGENIQYF.

The CDR3 DNA reads TGTGCCAGCAGCTTAGTGGGGCCCCGGGAAGAGACCCAGTACTTC. Its protein product is CASSLVGPREETQYF. The chain links TRBV7-9 to TRBJ2-5, with TRBD1 as a possible D gene (5 bases). V shed 1 base and J shed 3 bases, with 12 bases lying between them. The CDR3 has 15 amino acids. The germline V gene encodes CDR1 SEHNR and CDR2 FQNEAQ (reference sequence).

This clonotype was seen only a few times. This sequence joins TRBV7-9 and TRBJ1-2; D possibly corresponds to TRBD1 (6 bases). Germline loops: CDR1 SEHNR, CDR2 FQNEAQ (reference sequence). With 1 base removed from V and 6 bases from J, the gap between germline ends came to 9 bases. This CDR3 comprises 13 residues. This chain's CDR3 is CASSLGTVNGYTF. CDR3 sequence (DNA): TGTGCCAGCAGCTTAGGGACAGTGAATGGCTACACCTTC.

This clonotype has a handful of counts. The chain employs TRBV4-2 and TRBJ2-1; 7 nucleotides align to TRBD2. CDR3 length equals 17 residues. V was pared by 0 bases and J by 12 bases, with 17 bases of the junction left unmatched. Germline V gives CDR1 LGHNA, CDR2 YNFKEQ. This CDR3 is CASSQDPLAAAGRAQFF. CDR3 coding DNA: TGTGCCAGCAGCCAAGATCCCCTAGCGGCAGCCGGAAGGGCGCAGTTCTTC.

Only a few counts were recorded for this clonotype. The CDR3: CAIKLRDSYNEQFF. The CDR3 coding sequence is TGTGCCATCAAATTGAGGGACTCCTACAATGAGCAGTTCTTC. This chain connects TRBV10-3 to TRBJ2-1; D may be TRBD2 (5 bases). The CDR3 extends over 14 amino acids. Germline-derived CDR1 and CDR2 are ENHRY and SYGVKD. Trimming pared 7 bases from V and 0 bases from J, leaving 10 bases between.

The V call is TRBV9, the J call TRBJ2-4, with 8 bases fitting TRBD1. The CDR3 covers 13 residues. CDR1 and CDR2 from the germline V gene are SGDLS and YYNGEE. V lost 3 bases to trimming and J lost 7 bases; unmatched junction nucleotides: 3. The CDR3 region is CASSGRDRNIQYF. The CDR3 nucleotides are TGTGCCAGCAGCGGTAGGGACAGGAACATTCAGTACTTC.

The rearrangement joins TRBV7-9 to TRBJ1-2; no definite D call. Germline lookup yields CDR1 SEHNR and CDR2 FQNEAQ (reference sequence). V was pared by 5 bases and J by 1 base, with 17 bases between. This CDR3 region has 16 residues. The CDR3 DNA sequence: TGTGCCAGCAGCGCTCGGGTTATGAGATTTAACTATGGCTACACCTTC. It yields the protein CASSARVMRFNYGYTF. Together with reference TRBV7-9 and TRBJ1-2, the CDR3 gives the full variable domain: DTGVSQNPRHKITKRGQNVTFRCDPISEHNRLYWYRQTLGQGPEFLTYFQNEAQLEKSRLLSDRFSAERPKGSFSTLEIQRTEQGDSAMYLCASSARVMRFNYGYTFGSGTRLTVV.

The chain has TRBV30 and TRBJ1-6; D is uncertain. Germline V gene data show CDR1 as GTSNPN and CDR2 as SVGIG (reference sequence). The CDR3 loop spans 13 amino acids. With 4 bases removed from V and 5 bases from J, the gap between germline ends came to 9 bases. The CDR3 sequence is CAWNKQDNSPLHF. Written as DNA, the CDR3 is TGTGCCTGGAACAAACAAGATAATTCACCCCTCCACTTT. Drawing the rest from reference TRBV30 and TRBJ1-6, the complete variable domain is SQTIHQWPATLVQPVGSPLSLECTVEGTSNPNLYWYRQAAGRGLQLLFYSVGIGQISSEVPQNLSASRPQDRQFILSSKKLLLSDSGFYLCAWNKQDNSPLHFGNGTRLTVT.

This clonotype was seen only a few times. At one of its ends the junction is not consistent with the germline gene, which may arise from a read error. The chain has TRBV3-1 and TRBJ2-6, with a weak D call TRBD1 (6 bases). This CDR3 has 15 residues. The germline CDR1 and CDR2 sequences are LGHDT and YNNKEL (reference sequence). CDR3: CVSSPDSSGANVLTF. The CDR3 nucleotides read TGTGTCAGCAGCCCGGACAGCTCTGGGGCCAACGTCCTGACTTTC.

A few counts support this clonotype. The CDR3 bases are TGTGCCAGCAGCCCCCAGCGGGGGGGCCGTAAAGAGACCCAGTACTTC. Residues: CASSPQRGGRKETQYF. The chain uses TRBV7-2 and TRBJ2-5; 10 bases align to TRBD2. CDR3 length equals 16 residues. V was clipped by 5 bases and J by 3 bases; unmatched bases: 9. Germline V gene lookup returns CDR1 SGHTA and CDR2 FQGNSA.

The V and J genes are TRBV5-1 and TRBJ2-7; D is unclear. Germline V CDR1 and CDR2: SGHRS, YFSETQ. There are 16 residues in the CDR3. The V end was cut by 5 bases, the J end by 4 bases, with 22 bases between. The CDR3 is CASSFAKGNGSYEQYF. The CDR3 DNA reads as TGCGCCAGCAGTTTCGCGAAGGGTAACGGGTCGTACGAGCAGTACTTC.

The rearrangement links TRBV9 to TRBJ1-2, with D perhaps matching TRBD1 (5 bases). Germline loops: CDR1 SGDLS, CDR2 YYNGEE. This CDR3 contains 12 residues. The V gene lost 4 bases and the J gene lost 5 bases, with 9 bases spanning the gap. Written as DNA, the CDR3 is TGTGCCAGCAGCCGGGGCGAATATGGCTACACCTTC. Amino acids: CASSRGEYGYTF.

This clonotype showed up just a few times. This chain uses TRBV3-1 with TRBJ2-5; 10 bases agree with TRBD2. Germline V gives CDR1 LGHDT, CDR2 YNNKEL (reference sequence). The ends lost 4 bases at V and 3 bases at J; junction bases unmatched: 11. The CDR3 length is 17 residues. This chain's CDR3 is CASSPTRLAGAKETQYF. CDR3 in DNA: TGTGCCAGCAGCCCTACTAGGCTAGCGGGGGCTAAAGAGACCCAGTACTTC.

The chain recombines TRBV27 with TRBJ2-3; TRBD2 matches at 8 bases. CDR1 and CDR2 from the germline V gene are MNHEY and SMNVEV (reference sequence). The CDR3 length is 18 residues. Trimming took 4 bases from V and 3 from J; bases not matched to a gene: 15. The CDR3 loop is CASSSSQVAGRVTDTQYF. The CDR3 DNA is TGTGCCAGCAGTTCCTCTCAAGTAGCGGGAAGAGTAACAGATACGCAGTATTTT.

This clonotype has only a few counts. The CDR3 loop is CSAGPGGGASYGYTF. Written as DNA, the CDR3 is TGCAGTGCTGGCCCTGGCGGGGGCGCGAGCTATGGCTACACCTTC. The rearrangement joins TRBV20-1 to TRBJ1-2, with D perhaps TRBD1 (6 bases). Germline V gives CDR1 DFQATT, CDR2 SNEGSKA (reference sequence). This CDR3 is 15 amino acids long. The germline V and J ends were trimmed by 5 bases and 4 bases, with 20 bases remaining between them.

This chain uses TRBV2 with TRBJ2-7; a possible D gene is TRBD2 (5 bases). This CDR3 comprises 16 residues. Germline V CDR1 and CDR2: SNHLY, FYNNEI. The germline V and J ends were trimmed by 4 bases and 0 bases, with 16 bases remaining between them. CDR3 protein: CASSVGDPRFSYEQYF. In DNA, the CDR3 is TGTGCCAGCAGTGTGGGAGACCCACGTTTCTCCTACGAGCAGTACTTC.

This clonotype was recorded a few times. V usage is TRBV3-1 and J usage is TRBJ2-7; no clear D. Germline CDR1 is LGHDT and CDR2 is YNNKEL (reference sequence). This CDR3 has 14 amino acids. V lost 2 bases to trimming and J lost 1 base, with 9 bases between them. The CDR3 sequence: CASSQLTFSYEQYF. CDR3 nucleotides: TGTGCCAGCAGCCAACTTACCTTTTCCTACGAGCAGTACTTC.

The chain combines TRBV4-1 with TRBJ2-5; the match to TRBD1 covers 9 bases. V gave up 8 bases and J gave up 5 bases; unmatched junction bases: 9. The CDR3 covers 14 residues. CDR1 MGHRA and CDR2 YSYEKL come from the germline V gene. CDR3 DNA sequence: TGCGCCAGCGGCCCCGGGACAGGGAGGGAGACCCAGTACTTC. Its protein is CASGPGTGRETQYF.

This clonotype has ten or more counts. This chain joins TRBV10-2 and TRBJ2-7; D remains unclear. Trimming shortened V by 7 bases and J by 4 bases, and 23 bases separated the two germline ends. Germline CDR1 is WSHSY and CDR2 is SAAADI. The CDR3 is made up of 16 amino acids. CDR3 residues: CASKVSAGGGIYEQYF. CDR3 nucleotide sequence: TGCGCCAGCAAGGTCTCGGCCGGCGGTGGGATTTACGAGCAGTACTTC.

The chain combines TRBV4-1 with TRBJ1-6, with D perhaps TRBD1 (5 bases). Deletions cut 1 base from V and 3 bases from J, with 10 bases between. Germline values: CDR1 MGHRA, CDR2 YSYEKL. The CDR3 consists of 16 residues. CDR3: CASSQGTHYYNSPLHF. In DNA form, the CDR3 reads TGCGCCAGCAGCCAAGGGACACATTACTATAATTCACCCCTCCACTTT.

V gene TRBV2 combines with J gene TRBJ1-1, with TRBD1 identical over 9 bases. This CDR3 spans 15 amino acids. Germline CDR1 reads SNHLY; CDR2 reads FYNNEI. Losses at the gene ends were 7 bases for V and 1 base for J; bases not matched to a gene: 7. CDR3 amino acids: CASTGTGLQNTEAFF. Written as DNA, the CDR3 is TGTGCCAGCACCGGGACAGGGCTACAGAACACTGAAGCTTTCTTT.

This chain joins TRBV7-3 and TRBJ2-1; D is possibly TRBD2 (6 bases). This CDR3 spans 15 amino acids. Trimming cost V 5 bases and J 2 bases, with 13 bases left between them. CDR1 SGHTA and CDR2 FQGTGA come from the germline V gene. Here the CDR3 DNA reads TGTGCCAGCAGCGCACACGGGGGTACCTACAATGAGCAGTTCTTC. It translates to CASSAHGGTYNEQFF.

The chain links TRBV10-3 to TRBJ1-2; no definite D call. Germline assignment: CDR1 ENHRY and CDR2 SYGVKD. V gave up 2 bases and J gave up 1 base, with 2 bases separating them. This CDR3 has 12 amino acids. The CDR3 protein is CAISEVNYGYTF. The CDR3 DNA sequence: TGTGCCATCAGTGAGGTTAACTATGGCTACACCTTC.